This is a list of T cell receptor beta chains from one sample in a study of T cells in localized non-small cell lung cancer. Clones were read by immunoSEQ multiplex PCR, and TCRdb kept only the in-frame ones, dropping some. The sample includes 40,000 or so clones, approximately 86% seen only once; the top ten take almost 6.5%. The material was peripheral blood, obtained before any cancer treatment. These receptor sequences come from a man aged 35 to 69 with stage I lung adenocarcinoma. CDR3s include the opening cysteine and the closing phenylalanine or tryptophan. D genes are given only for firm matches. Size tells how often a clone was seen (once, few, many) or the class of an expanded clone, and some rows leave it out.

V: TRBV18; D: TRBD1; J: TRBJ1-1; size: NA; DNA: TGTGCCAGCTCACCACAGGGGGCGGCAAGGGAAGCTTTCTTT; CDR3: CASSPQGAAREAFF
V: TRBV9; D: TRBD2; J: TRBJ2-1; size: once; DNA: TGTGCCAGCAGCGGTAGCGGGAGGGTATACAATGAGCAGTTCTTC; CDR3: CASSGSGRVYNEQFF
V: TRBV28; D: TRBD1; J: TRBJ1-4; size: NA; DNA: TGTGCCAGCAGTTTAGGCGACAGGGGAGGCGAAAAACTGTTTTTT; CDR3: CASSLGDRGGEKLFF
V: TRBV11-2; D: NA; J: TRBJ2-7; size: few; DNA: TGTGCCAGCAGCTTAGAGGCTCTAGCGCGGCAGTACTTC; CDR3: CASSLEALARQYF
V: TRBV10-3; D: TRBD2; J: TRBJ2-2; size: NA; DNA: TGTGCCATCAGCCAACTAGCGGGTACCACCGGGGAGCTGTTTTTT; CDR3: CAISQLAGTTGELFF
V: TRBV6-5; D: TRBD1; J: TRBJ2-1; size: NA; DNA: TGTGCCAGCAGACGACAGGGGGCAAGCAATGAGCAGTTCTTC; CDR3: CASRRQGASNEQFF
V: TRBV5-1; D: TRBD2; J: TRBJ2-3; size: once; DNA: TGCGCCAGCAGCTGGGGGACTAGCGGGAGGGCCAAAGATACGCAGTATTTT; CDR3: CASSWGTSGRAKDTQYF
V: TRBV2; D: NA; J: TRBJ1-3; size: NA; DNA: TGTGCCAGCCGATTCTCTGGAAACACCATATATTTT; CDR3: CASRFSGNTIYF
V: TRBV7-2; D: NA; J: TRBJ1-2; size: once; DNA: TGTGCCAGCAGCCCTAGCAGGGTAAACTATGGCTACACCTTC; CDR3: CASSPSRVNYGYTF
V: TRBV6-6; D: NA; J: TRBJ1-1; size: NA; DNA: TGTGCCAGCAGTCCCCGTGGCGGCGGGGGCGCGAATGCTTTCTTT; CDR3: CASSPRGGGGANAFF
V: TRBV6-5; D: TRBD1; J: TRBJ1-4; size: NA; DNA: TGTGCCAGCAAACCCGGGACAGGGGTGGGTGAAAAACTGTTTTTT; CDR3: CASKPGTGVGEKLFF
V: TRBV2; D: NA; J: TRBJ2-1; size: NA; DNA: TGTGCCAGCAGTGTGACGGGACTGGACTCCTACAATGAGCAGTTCTTC; CDR3: CASSVTGLDSYNEQFF
V: TRBV11-2; D: NA; J: TRBJ1-5; size: NA; DNA: TGTGCCAGCAGCGTAGACAGGAATCAGCCCCAGCATTTT; CDR3: CASSVDRNQPQHF
V: TRBV6-5; D: NA; J: TRBJ2-1; size: NA; DNA: TGTGCCAGCCAGGGGGGGAGTGAGTACAATGAGCAGTTCTTC; CDR3: CASQGGSEYNEQFF
V: TRBV7-9; D: NA; J: TRBJ1-2; size: NA; DNA: TGTGCCAGCGGAAATCCCGATGGCTACACCTTC; CDR3: CASGNPDGYTF
V: TRBV4-1; D: TRBD2; J: TRBJ2-1; size: NA; DNA: TGCGCCAGCAGCCAAGACGTAGCGGGATCCCACAATGAGCAGTTCTTC; CDR3: CASSQDVAGSHNEQFF
V: TRBV6-1; D: NA; J: TRBJ2-7; size: NA; DNA: TGTGCCAGCAGGGGACCTAAAGGCGAGCAGTACTTC; CDR3: CASRGPKGEQYF
V: TRBV19; D: TRBD2; J: TRBJ2-7; size: NA; DNA: TGTGCCACCAGAACCGGGACTACCACCTACGAGCAGTACTTC; CDR3: CATRTGTTTYEQYF
V: TRBV18; D: NA; J: TRBJ1-5; size: NA; DNA: TGTGCCAGCTCGCAACTTGGGGGCAGGCAGCCCCAGCATTTT; CDR3: CASSQLGGRQPQHF
V: TRBV4-2; D: TRBD1; J: TRBJ1-5; size: NA; DNA: TGTGCCAGCAGCCAGGACAGGGTTCAGCCCCAGCATTTT; CDR3: CASSQDRVQPQHF
V: TRBV11-2; D: TRBD2; J: TRBJ2-1; size: NA; DNA: TGTGCCAGCAGGGGGGGACTAGCGGCCTACAATGAGCAGTTCTTC; CDR3: CASRGGLAAYNEQFF
V: TRBV18; D: NA; J: TRBJ1-1; size: NA; DNA: TGTGCCAGCTCACCGGGAGGAAGCACTGAAGCTTTCTTT; CDR3: CASSPGGSTEAFF
V: TRBV5-1; D: NA; J: TRBJ2-2; size: NA; DNA: TGCGCCAGCAGCTCCCGGACAGCCTCGAACACCGGGGAGCTGTTTTTT; CDR3: CASSSRTASNTGELFF
V: TRBV5-1; D: TRBD2; J: TRBJ2-2; size: NA; DNA: TGCGCCAGCAGCTTGGGACTAGCGGGAAACACCGGGGAGCTGTTTTTT; CDR3: CASSLGLAGNTGELFF
V: TRBV6-1; D: TRBD2; J: TRBJ2-1; size: NA; DNA: TGTGCCAGCAGTGCTACTAGCGGGCGCATCTCCTACAATGAGCAGTTCTTC; CDR3: CASSATSGRISYNEQFF
V: TRBV10-3; D: TRBD1; J: TRBJ2-7; size: NA; DNA: TGTGCCATCAGTGACAGGGGGTCCTCCTACGAGCAGTACTTC; CDR3: CAISDRGSSYEQYF
V: TRBV4-1; D: NA; J: TRBJ2-6; size: few; DNA: TGCGCCAGCAGCCCCCAGGGCCTGGGGGCTGGGGCCAACGTCCTGACTTTC; CDR3: CASSPQGLGAGANVLTF
V: TRBV7-2; D: NA; J: TRBJ2-7; size: once; DNA: TGTGCCAGCAGCTCCCGTCGGGGCGAGCAGTACTTC; CDR3: CASSSRRGEQYF
V: TRBV5-1; D: TRBD2; J: TRBJ2-1; size: NA; DNA: TGCGCCAGCAGCTTGTCGCCTAGCGGGGACGAGCAGTTCTTC; CDR3: CASSLSPSGDEQFF
V: TRBV7-2; D: TRBD2; J: TRBJ2-3; size: NA; DNA: TGTGCCAGCAGCTTTAGCGGGAGGCTTATAGATACGCAGTATTTT; CDR3: CASSFSGRLIDTQYF
V: TRBV19; D: NA; J: TRBJ1-2; size: NA; DNA: TGTGCCAGTAGTATAGTCGGGAGGGGCTACACCTTC; CDR3: CASSIVGRGYTF
V: TRBV4-2; D: NA; J: TRBJ2-5; size: NA; DNA: TGTGCCAGCAGCCAAGATCCAAGTTACGGGACCCAGTACTTC; CDR3: CASSQDPSYGTQYF
V: TRBV5-1; D: NA; J: TRBJ2-6; size: NA; DNA: TGCGCCAGCAGCTCTCAGTTTCGGTCTGGGGCCAACGTCCTGACTTTC; CDR3: CASSSQFRSGANVLTF
V: TRBV14; D: NA; J: TRBJ1-6; size: once; DNA: TGTGCCAGCAGCCAAGCGGTATGGGATTCACCCCTCCACTTT; CDR3: CASSQAVWDSPLHF
V: TRBV5-1; D: NA; J: TRBJ2-5; size: NA; DNA: TGCGCCAGCAGCTTGAGCGCGGGACCACCGCAAGAGACCCAGTACTTC; CDR3: CASSLSAGPPQETQYF
V: TRBV29-1; D: NA; J: TRBJ2-5; size: NA; DNA: TGCAGCGTTGAGCCTTCCGGTCGAGAGACCCAGTACTTC; CDR3: CSVEPSGRETQYF
V: TRBV5-6; D: TRBD1; J: TRBJ1-1; size: few; DNA: TGTGCCAGCACGGGACAGCTGAACACTGAAGCTTTCTTT; CDR3: CASTGQLNTEAFF
V: TRBV6-1; D: TRBD1; J: TRBJ1-1; size: NA; DNA: TGTGCCAGCAGGGAGGGGGCCACTGAAGCTTTCTTT; CDR3: CASREGATEAFF
V: TRBV5-1; D: NA; J: TRBJ2-1; size: NA; DNA: TGCGCCAGCAGCTTGGACGGATCCTACAATGAGCAGTTCTTC; CDR3: CASSLDGSYNEQFF
V: TRBV5-4; D: NA; J: TRBJ1-1; size: NA; DNA: TGTGCCAGCAGCTCGGACAGCATGAACACTGAAGCTTTCTTT; CDR3: CASSSDSMNTEAFF
V: TRBV10-3; D: TRBD1; J: TRBJ1-5; size: NA; DNA: TGTGCCATCAGTTCCGGGACAGAGAGCAATCAGCCCCAGCATTTT; CDR3: CAISSGTESNQPQHF
V: TRBV21-1; D: NA; J: TRBJ2-7; size: NA; DNA: TGTGCCAGCAGCGAACAGGGGGCGCGGTACTTC; CDR3: CASSEQGARYF
V: TRBV5-6; D: TRBD1; J: TRBJ1-4; size: NA; DNA: TGTGCCAGCAGCCGCGACAGGGCTAATGAAAAACTGTTTTTT; CDR3: CASSRDRANEKLFF
V: TRBV5-4; D: NA; J: TRBJ2-5; size: once; DNA: TGTGCCAGCACCCCGGACAGTAAAGAGACCCAGTACTTC; CDR3: CASTPDSKETQYF
V: TRBV28; D: NA; J: TRBJ1-5; size: NA; DNA: TGTGCCAGCAGCCCAGCCCGTAGCAATCAGCCCCAGCATTTT; CDR3: CASSPARSNQPQHF
V: TRBV9; D: TRBD1; J: TRBJ2-1; size: NA; DNA: TGTGCCAGCAGCCCTAGACAGGGGTGGGGCAATGAGCAGTTCTTC; CDR3: CASSPRQGWGNEQFF
V: TRBV28; D: NA; J: TRBJ2-7; size: NA; DNA: TGTACCAGCACCCTGGGGTCAGGGGCCTACGAGCAGTACTTC; CDR3: CTSTLGSGAYEQYF